Below, 27 T cell receptor beta chains from the same sample are listed, as sequenced in a study of CD8 T cells in Susac syndrome (dated by TCRdb to between 2017 and 2020). The library was produced with the immunoSEQ multiplex PCR assay. RNA was extracted using the RNeasy kit, and roughly 0.45 to 1 ug of the RNA was reverse transcribed with random hexamers. TCRdb cleaned the public reads at Q25 with fastp, built clones with MiXCR and kept in-frame beta chains. All rows with the same CDR3 protein become a single entry with the most common DNA and genes. The sample table holds some 160,000 distinct CDR3 sequences, of which approximately 96% were seen once. About 0.08% of the sample lies in the top ten. Sequenced: CD4+ T cells from PBMCs. The receptor set was obtained from a human donor with Susac syndrome.

This clonotype occurred once. The chain carries TRBV2 and TRBJ2-5; D is uncertain. V was trimmed by 4 bases and J by 5 bases, leaving 8 bases between them. Per the germline V gene, CDR1 is SNHLY and CDR2 is FYNNEI. This CDR3 contains 12 residues. The CDR3 sequence is CASSVGVETQYF. CDR3 DNA sequence: TGTGCCAGCAGTGTTGGGGTTGAGACCCAGTACTTC.

CDR3 nucleotide sequence: TGCAGTGCCACAGGGGCACCTAATTCACCCCTCCACTTT. Translation gives CSATGAPNSPLHF. The rearrangement uses TRBV20-1 and TRBJ1-6; 7 bases map to TRBD1. V trimming: 6 bases; J trimming: 6 bases; junction bases outside the gene matches: 5. The V gene's germline CDR1 is DFQATT and CDR2 SNEGSKA (reference sequence). The CDR3 runs to 13 residues.

The chain links TRBV18 to TRBJ1-1; a possible D gene is TRBD1 (5 bases). Germline loops: CDR1 KGHSH, CDR2 LQKENI. The germline V and J ends were trimmed by 5 bases and 5 bases, with 9 bases remaining between them. This CDR3 spans 12 amino acids. In nucleotides, the CDR3 is TGTGCCAGCTCATCCCCAGGGACTGAAGCTTTCTTT. Its protein product is CASSSPGTEAFF.

The rearrangement links TRBV29-1 to TRBJ2-3; the D gene is possibly TRBD2 (5 bases). The CDR3 is 12 amino acids. Trimming removed 3 bases from V and 5 bases from J, with 9 bases in between. Germline V gene sequence: CDR1 SQVTM, CDR2 ANQGSEA. As DNA, the CDR3 is TGCAGCGTTGAGGATGGGAGAGATACGCAGTATTTT. It translates to CSVEDGRDTQYF.

The J gene is TRBJ2-5, the V gene TRBV29-1, with D unclear. CDR3 length: 12 amino acids. V lost 4 bases and J lost 3, with 9 bases in between. Germline-derived CDR1 and CDR2 are SQVTM and ANQGSEA. CDR3 bases: TGCAGCGTTGCAAAGGAAGAAGAGACCCAGTACTTC. It specifies CSVAKEEETQYF.

Notes on this clonotype: Germline and junction disagree at one end, which may indicate a read error. The V and J genes are TRBV29-1 and TRBJ1-1, with D unclear. The CDR3 spans 12 residues. Germline-derived CDR1 and CDR2 are SQVTM and ANQGSEA. CDR3: CIVREGNTEAFF. The DNA of the CDR3 is TGCATCGTTAGGGAGGGGAACACTGAAGCTTTCTTT.

The V and J genes are TRBV25-1 and TRBJ1-2, with no clear D. CDR1 MGHDK and CDR2 SYGVNS come from the germline V gene. V lost 1 base and J 5 bases, leaving 2 bases between the germline ends. This CDR3 is 11 amino acids long. The CDR3 nucleotides are TGTGCCAGCAGTGAATTTTATGGCTACACCTTC. It is translated as CASSEFYGYTF.

The gene calls are TRBV2 and TRBJ2-5; no clear D gene. Germline CDR1 SNHLY, CDR2 FYNNEI. The CDR3 totals 13 residues. V was pared by 2 bases and J by 5 bases, with 9 bases between. The CDR3, as DNA: TGTGCCAGCAGTGAAACTCGCCTTGAGACCCAGTACTTC. Translation gives CASSETRLETQYF.

The chain is built from TRBV3-1 and TRBJ2-1, with TRBD2 identical over 10 bases. V trimming: 4 bases; J trimming: 5 bases; junction bases outside the gene matches: 2. Germline-derived CDR1 and CDR2 are LGHDT and YNNKEL (reference sequence). The CDR3 covers 14 residues. The DNA for the CDR3 is TGTGCCAGCAGCCTTAGCGGGGGGCACAATGAGCAGTTCTTC. Its translation is CASSLSGGHNEQFF.

The chain has TRBV20-1 and TRBJ1-4, with D possibly matching TRBD1 (5 bases). V lost 3 bases and J 5 bases, leaving 16 bases between the germline ends. There are 15 residues in the CDR3. Germline lookup yields CDR1 DFQATT and CDR2 SNEGSKA (reference sequence). The CDR3 spells CSASGPQWGNEKLFF. The CDR3 DNA follows: TGCAGTGCTAGTGGCCCGCAGTGGGGCAATGAAAAACTGTTTTTT.

The rearrangement uses TRBV20-1 and TRBJ2-7, with 7 nucleotides matching TRBD1. CDR1 is DFQATT and CDR2 is SNEGSKA in the germline V gene (reference sequence). V was clipped by 2 bases and J by 2 bases; unmatched bases: 12. This CDR3 spans 16 amino acids. CDR3 protein: CSARNPVSTGTYEQYF. The DNA of the CDR3 is TGCAGTGCTAGAAACCCCGTGTCGACAGGGACCTACGAGCAGTACTTC.

The rearrangement joins TRBV20-1 to TRBJ1-5; D is possibly TRBD1 (5 bases). Germline V gene lookup returns CDR1 DFQATT and CDR2 SNEGSKA (reference sequence). The CDR3 runs to 14 residues. The V end was cut by 6 bases, the J end by 6 bases, with 18 bases between. CDR3 protein: CSASGSTQVQPQHF. CDR3 nucleotides: TGCAGTGCCTCAGGGTCGACCCAGGTTCAGCCCCAGCATTTT.

The rearrangement links TRBV20-1 to TRBJ1-1, with D possibly TRBD1 on 6 matching bases. Trimming removed 6 bases at V and 0 bases at J, with 11 bases between. The CDR3 spans 13 residues. Germline-derived CDR1 and CDR2 are DFQATT and SNEGSKA (reference sequence). The CDR3 nucleotides read TGCAGTGCCAACAGGGATATGAACACTGAAGCTTTCTTT. The encoded protein is CSANRDMNTEAFF.

The rearrangement links TRBV5-1 to TRBJ2-1; TRBD1 matches 9 bases. The CDR3 totals 15 residues. Germline CDR1 SGHRS, CDR2 YFSETQ. The junction had 2 bases not matched to a gene; V was cut back by 3 bases and J by 1 base. The CDR3 nucleotides read TGCGCCAGCAGCTCGACAGGGGGGTCCTACAATGAGCAGTTCTTC. This translates into CASSSTGGSYNEQFF.

The gene calls are TRBV5-8 and TRBJ2-7, with TRBD1 matching over 7 bases. Germline V gene data show CDR1 as SGHTS and CDR2 as YDEGEE. The CDR3 contains 17 residues. J was trimmed by 0 bases and V by 0 bases; bases with no gene match: 9. The CDR3 DNA is TGTGCCAGCAGCTTGGTATTACGACAGGGAAGCTCCTACGAGCAGTACTTC. This gives the protein CASSLVLRQGSSYEQYF. The full variable domain, its missing parts supplied by reference TRBV5-8 and TRBJ2-7, is EAGVTQSPTHLIKTRGQQATLRCSPISGHTSVYWYQQALGLGLQFLLWYDEGEERNRGNFPPRFSGRQFPNYSSELNVNALELEDSALYLCASSLVLRQGSSYEQYFGPGTRLTVT.

J is TRBJ2-3 and V is TRBV20-1, with 10 bases that match TRBD2. The CDR3 is 16 residues long. J was trimmed by 3 bases and V by 0 bases; bases with no gene match: 6. Germline lookup yields CDR1 DFQATT and CDR2 SNEGSKA (reference sequence). CDR3 nucleotide sequence: TGCAGTGCTAGAGATCCAAGCGGGAGGGATACAGATACGCAGTATTTT. It encodes CSARDPSGRDTDTQYF.

Written as DNA, the CDR3 is TGTGCCAGCAGCTTAACACAGGGAGCAAATGAGCAGTTCTTC. Its protein product is CASSLTQGANEQFF. V usage is TRBV7-9 and J usage is TRBJ2-1; D might be TRBD1 (6 bases). Germline V gives CDR1 SEHNR, CDR2 FQNEAQ (reference sequence). With 2 bases removed from V and 7 bases from J, the gap between germline ends came to 12 bases. The CDR3 runs 14 residues.

This rearrangement joins TRBV4-1 to TRBJ2-6; TRBD1 might be the D (5 bases). V lost 4 bases and J lost 0, with 10 bases in between. The CDR3 is 16 residues long. Germline loops: CDR1 MGHRA, CDR2 YSYEKL. The CDR3 protein is CASSLGQGSGANVLTF. CDR3 bases: TGCGCCAGCAGCCTTGGCCAGGGCTCTGGGGCCAACGTCCTGACTTTC.

In DNA form, the CDR3 reads TGCAGTGCTACAAGAGACACGAACACTGAAGCTTTCTTT. Translating gives CSATRDTNTEAFF. The chain uses TRBV20-1 and TRBJ1-1; D not certain. The V and J ends lost 4 bases and 1 base respectively, with 10 bases between them. The CDR3 covers 13 residues. Germline V gene data show CDR1 as DFQATT and CDR2 as SNEGSKA (reference sequence).

This rearrangement joins TRBV9 to TRBJ2-6; D gene ambiguous. The CDR3 spans 14 residues. The germline V gene encodes CDR1 SGDLS and CDR2 YYNGEE. The V gene lost 4 bases and the J gene lost 3 bases, with 8 bases spanning the gap. CDR3 DNA sequence: TGTGCCAGCAGCACCTTGGGTGGGGCCAACGTCCTGACTTTC. Its protein is CASSTLGGANVLTF.

The chain has TRBV4-1 and TRBJ2-1; TRBD2 agrees at 10 bases. Trimming removed 3 bases from V and 0 bases from J; junction bases left unmatched: 8. This CDR3 contains 18 residues. Germline values: CDR1 MGHRA, CDR2 YSYEKL. CDR3 in DNA: TGCGCCAGCAGCCACGGGGGTAGCGGGAGGTCCTCCTACAATGAGCAGTTCTTC. It translates to CASSHGGSGRSSYNEQFF.

The V call is TRBV19, the J call TRBJ2-1; 8 bases line up with TRBD1. The length of the CDR3 is 15 residues. Per the germline V gene, CDR1 is LNHDA and CDR2 is SQIVND (reference sequence). The V gene end was trimmed by 5 bases and the J gene end by 5 bases; junction bases not matched to a gene: 8. CDR3 sequence (DNA): TGTGCCAGTAGTCAGCAGGACAGGGCCAACAATGAGCAGTTCTTC. This sequence encodes CASSQQDRANNEQFF. The whole variable domain, filled in from reference TRBV19 and TRBJ2-1, reads DGGITQSPKYLFRKEGQNVTLSCEQNLNHDAMYWYRQDPGQGLRLIYYSQIVNDFQKGDIAEGYSVSREKKESFPLTVTSAQKNPTAFYLCASSQQDRANNEQFFGPGTRLTVL.

This sequence joins TRBV6-2 or TRBV6-3 and TRBJ1-1, with a weak D call TRBD1 (5 bases). V was trimmed by 0 bases and J by 4 bases, leaving 12 bases between them. The CDR3 contains 15 residues. Germline V gene data show CDR1 as MNHEY and CDR2 as SVGEGT. CDR3 nucleotide sequence: TGTGCCAGCAGTTACTCGATCCAGGGAACCACTGAAGCTTTCTTT. Its protein is CASSYSIQGTTEAFF.

This sequence joins TRBV7-9 and TRBJ2-2; no reliable D call. With 3 bases removed from V and 4 bases from J, the gap between germline ends came to 9 bases. The CDR3 has 14 residues. Germline CDR1 reads SEHNR; CDR2 reads FQNEAQ (reference sequence). CDR3 loop: CASSFRSSTGELFF. CDR3 in DNA: TGTGCCAGCAGCTTCCGTTCCAGCACCGGGGAGCTGTTTTTT.

This clonotype turned up a few times. The chain joins TRBV5-4 to TRBJ2-7, with D possibly being TRBD2 (5 bases). V was shortened by 1 base and J by 7 bases, with 12 bases between the two germline ends. The CDR3 has 13 residues. Per germline, CDR1 SGHNT and CDR2 YYREEE (reference sequence). DNA for the CDR3: TGTGCCAGCAGCTTGACTGGGAGAGGAGAGCAGTACTTC. This gives the protein CASSLTGRGEQYF.

The chain employs TRBV4-1 and TRBJ2-3; 9 bases fit TRBD1. This CDR3 is 17 amino acids long. Losses at the gene ends were 3 bases for V and 3 bases for J; bases not matched to a gene: 10. Germline-derived CDR1 and CDR2 are MGHRA and YSYEKL. This chain's CDR3 is CASSHGPGTGYTDTQYF. The CDR3 region has the DNA TGCGCCAGCAGCCACGGTCCCGGGACAGGGTATACAGATACGCAGTATTTT.

The chain combines TRBV14 with TRBJ1-2, with 9 positions matching TRBD1. Per the germline V gene, CDR1 is SGHDN and CDR2 is FVKESK. Trimming removed 0 bases from V and 4 bases from J; junction bases left unmatched: 9. The CDR3 runs to 17 residues. CDR3 loop: CASSQDRGTGLPYGYTF. The CDR3, as DNA: TGTGCCAGCAGCCAAGATCGCGGGACAGGGTTACCCTATGGCTACACCTTC.